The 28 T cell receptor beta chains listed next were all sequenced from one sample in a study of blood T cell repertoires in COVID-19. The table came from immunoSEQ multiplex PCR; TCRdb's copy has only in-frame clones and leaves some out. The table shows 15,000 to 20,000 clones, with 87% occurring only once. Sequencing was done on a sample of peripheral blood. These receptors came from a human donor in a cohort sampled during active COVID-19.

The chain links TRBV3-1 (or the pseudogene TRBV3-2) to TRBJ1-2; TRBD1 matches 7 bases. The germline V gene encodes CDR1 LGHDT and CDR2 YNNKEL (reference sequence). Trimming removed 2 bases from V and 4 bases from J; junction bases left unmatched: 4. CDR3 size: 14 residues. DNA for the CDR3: TGTGCCAGCAGCCAAACAGGGACAGCCTATGGCTACACCTTC. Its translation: CASSQTGTAYGYTF.

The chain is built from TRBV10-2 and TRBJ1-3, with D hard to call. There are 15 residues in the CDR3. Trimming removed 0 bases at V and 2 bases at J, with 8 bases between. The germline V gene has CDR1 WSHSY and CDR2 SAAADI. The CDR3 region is CASSESSNPGNTIYF. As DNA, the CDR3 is TGCGCCAGCAGTGAGTCGAGCAACCCTGGAAACACCATATATTTT.

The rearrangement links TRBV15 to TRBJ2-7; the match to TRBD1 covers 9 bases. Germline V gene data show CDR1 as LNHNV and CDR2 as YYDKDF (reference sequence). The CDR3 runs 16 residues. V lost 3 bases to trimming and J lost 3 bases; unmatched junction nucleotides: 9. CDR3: CATSSSTGGGYYEQYF. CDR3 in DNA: TGTGCCACCAGCAGTTCTACAGGGGGCGGGTACTACGAGCAGTACTTC. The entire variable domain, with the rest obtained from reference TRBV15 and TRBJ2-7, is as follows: DAMVIQNPRYQVTQFGKPVTLSCSQTLNHNVMYWYQQKSSQAPKLLFHYYDKDFNNEADTPDNFQSRRPNTSFCFLDIRSPGLGDTAMYLCATSSSTGGGYYEQYFGPGTRLTVT.

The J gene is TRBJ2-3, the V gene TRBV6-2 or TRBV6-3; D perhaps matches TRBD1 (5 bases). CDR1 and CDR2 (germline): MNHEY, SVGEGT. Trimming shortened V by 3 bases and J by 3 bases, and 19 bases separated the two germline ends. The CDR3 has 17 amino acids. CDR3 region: CASSYASVGRATDTQYF. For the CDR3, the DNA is TGTGCCAGCAGTTATGCCTCCGTCGGCAGGGCAACAGATACGCAGTATTTT.

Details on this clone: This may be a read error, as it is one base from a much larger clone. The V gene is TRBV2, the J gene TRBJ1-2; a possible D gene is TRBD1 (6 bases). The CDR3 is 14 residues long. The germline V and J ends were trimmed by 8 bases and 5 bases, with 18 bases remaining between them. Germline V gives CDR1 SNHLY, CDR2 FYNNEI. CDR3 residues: CASVNTGWGYGYTF. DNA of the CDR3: TGTGCCAGCGTAAACACAGGGTGGGGGTATGGCTACACCTTC.

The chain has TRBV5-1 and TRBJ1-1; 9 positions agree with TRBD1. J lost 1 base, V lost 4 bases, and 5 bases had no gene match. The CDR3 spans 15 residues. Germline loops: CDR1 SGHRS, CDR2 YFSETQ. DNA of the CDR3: TGCGCCAGCAGCCAACAGGGGGCTAAGAACACTGAAGCTTTCTTT. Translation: CASSQQGAKNTEAFF.

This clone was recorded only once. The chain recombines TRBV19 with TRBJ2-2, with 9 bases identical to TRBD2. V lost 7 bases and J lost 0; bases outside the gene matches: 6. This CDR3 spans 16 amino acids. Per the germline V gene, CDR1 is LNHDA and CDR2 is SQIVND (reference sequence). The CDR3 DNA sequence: TGTGCCAGTACCGGGATAGCGGGGGCGAACACCGGGGAGCTGTTTTTT. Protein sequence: CASTGIAGANTGELFF.

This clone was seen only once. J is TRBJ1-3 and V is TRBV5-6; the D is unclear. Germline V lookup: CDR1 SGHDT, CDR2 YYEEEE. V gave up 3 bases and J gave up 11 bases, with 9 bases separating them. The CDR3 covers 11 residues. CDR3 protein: CASSSGVAIYF. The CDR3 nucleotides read TGTGCCAGCAGCTCAGGCGTTGCCATATATTTT.

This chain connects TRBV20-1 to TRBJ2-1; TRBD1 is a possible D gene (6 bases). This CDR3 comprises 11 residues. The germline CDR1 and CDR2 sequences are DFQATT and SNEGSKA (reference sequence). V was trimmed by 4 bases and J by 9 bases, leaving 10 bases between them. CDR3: CSAILRGEQFF. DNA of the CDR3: TGCAGTGCTATCCTCAGGGGTGAGCAGTTCTTC.

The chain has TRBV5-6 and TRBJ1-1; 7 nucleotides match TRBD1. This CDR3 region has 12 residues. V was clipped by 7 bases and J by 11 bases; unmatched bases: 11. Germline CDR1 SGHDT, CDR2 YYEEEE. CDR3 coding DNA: TGTGCCAGCCATGACAGGGCCCATGGGGCTTTCTTT. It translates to CASHDRAHGAFF.

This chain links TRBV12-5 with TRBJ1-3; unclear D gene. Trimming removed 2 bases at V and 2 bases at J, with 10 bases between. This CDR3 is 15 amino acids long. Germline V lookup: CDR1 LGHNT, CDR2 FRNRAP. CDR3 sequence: CASGLWQITGNTIYF. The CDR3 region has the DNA TGTGCTAGTGGTTTGTGGCAGATTACTGGAAACACCATATATTTT.

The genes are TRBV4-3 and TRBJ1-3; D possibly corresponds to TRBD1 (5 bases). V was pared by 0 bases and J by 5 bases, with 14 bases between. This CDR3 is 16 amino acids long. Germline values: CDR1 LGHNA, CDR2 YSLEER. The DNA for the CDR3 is TGCGCCAGCAGCCAAGAATTGGACAAAGAAAGAAACACCATATATTTT. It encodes CASSQELDKERNTIYF.

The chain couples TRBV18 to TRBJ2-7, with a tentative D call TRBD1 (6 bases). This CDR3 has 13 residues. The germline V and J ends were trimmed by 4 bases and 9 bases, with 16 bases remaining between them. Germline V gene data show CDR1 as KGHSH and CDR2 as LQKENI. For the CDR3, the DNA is TGTGCCAGCTCACTCAACAGAGACAGGTCGCAGTACTTC. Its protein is CASSLNRDRSQYF.

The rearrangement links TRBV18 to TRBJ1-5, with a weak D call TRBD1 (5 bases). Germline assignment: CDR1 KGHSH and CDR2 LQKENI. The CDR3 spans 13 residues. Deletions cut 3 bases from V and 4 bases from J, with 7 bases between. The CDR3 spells CASSPDINQPQHF. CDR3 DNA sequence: TGTGCCAGCTCACCGGACATAAATCAGCCCCAGCATTTT.

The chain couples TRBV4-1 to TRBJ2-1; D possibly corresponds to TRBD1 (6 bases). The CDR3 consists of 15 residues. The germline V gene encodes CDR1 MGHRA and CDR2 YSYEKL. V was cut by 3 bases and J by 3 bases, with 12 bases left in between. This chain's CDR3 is CASSHPEDSYNEQFF. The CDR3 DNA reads TGCGCCAGCAGCCACCCTGAGGACAGCTACAATGAGCAGTTCTTC.

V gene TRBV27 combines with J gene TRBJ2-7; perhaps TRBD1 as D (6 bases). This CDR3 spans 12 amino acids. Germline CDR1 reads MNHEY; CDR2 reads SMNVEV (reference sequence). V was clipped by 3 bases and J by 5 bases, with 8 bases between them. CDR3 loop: CASSFRGDEQYF. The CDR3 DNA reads TGTGCCAGCAGTTTCAGGGGAGACGAGCAGTACTTC.

CDR3 sequence reads: CASSLSGSGGTDTQYF. CDR3 nucleotides: TGCGCCAGCAGCCTAAGTGGGTCAGGGGGCACAGATACGCAGTATTTT. This chain connects TRBV4-1 to TRBJ2-3; D may be TRBD1 (6 bases). CDR3 size: 16 residues. Trimming shortened V by 4 bases and J by 1 base, and 15 bases separated the two germline ends. The germline V gene has CDR1 MGHRA and CDR2 YSYEKL.

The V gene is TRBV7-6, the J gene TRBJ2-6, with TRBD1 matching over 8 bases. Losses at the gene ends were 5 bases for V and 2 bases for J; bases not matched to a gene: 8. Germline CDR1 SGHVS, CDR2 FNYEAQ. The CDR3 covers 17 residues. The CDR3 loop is CASSAGGPPPGANVLTF. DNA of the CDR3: TGTGCCAGCAGCGCAGGGGGCCCACCCCCTGGGGCCAACGTCCTGACTTTC. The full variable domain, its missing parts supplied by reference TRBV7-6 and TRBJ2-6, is GAGVSQSPRYKVTKRGQDVALRCDPISGHVSLYWYRQALGQGPEFLTYFNYEAQQDKSGLPNDRFSAERPEGSISTLTIQRTEQRDSAMYRCASSAGGPPPGANVLTFGAGSRLTVL.

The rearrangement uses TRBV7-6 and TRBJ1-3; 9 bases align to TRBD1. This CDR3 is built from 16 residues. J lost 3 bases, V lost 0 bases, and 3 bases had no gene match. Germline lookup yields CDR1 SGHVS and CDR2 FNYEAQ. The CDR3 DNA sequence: TGTGCCAGCAGCTTAGCGACAGGGGGTAATGGAAACACCATATATTTT. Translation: CASSLATGGNGNTIYF.

The CDR3 is CASSVLAGRTDTQYF. The CDR3, as DNA: TGTGCCAGCAGCGTCCTAGCGGGGCGCACAGATACGCAGTATTTT. This chain links TRBV9 with TRBJ2-3, with 9 bases identical to TRBD2. This CDR3 has 15 amino acids. With V trimmed by 2 bases and J by 1 base, 2 bases remained unmatched. Germline assignment: CDR1 SGDLS and CDR2 YYNGEE.

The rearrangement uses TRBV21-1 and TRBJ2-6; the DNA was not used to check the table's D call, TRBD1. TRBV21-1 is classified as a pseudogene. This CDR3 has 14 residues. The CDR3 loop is CAGRNYRVPNVLTF. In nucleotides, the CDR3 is TGTGCCGGGCGGAATTACAGGGTGCCCAACGTCCTGACTTTC.

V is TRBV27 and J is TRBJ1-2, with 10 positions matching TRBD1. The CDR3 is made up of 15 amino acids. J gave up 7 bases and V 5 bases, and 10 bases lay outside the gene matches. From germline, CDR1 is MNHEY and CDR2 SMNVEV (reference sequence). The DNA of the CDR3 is TGTGCCAGCAGTCCGACAGGGGGCTTGACTTTTGGCTACACCTTC. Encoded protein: CASSPTGGLTFGYTF.

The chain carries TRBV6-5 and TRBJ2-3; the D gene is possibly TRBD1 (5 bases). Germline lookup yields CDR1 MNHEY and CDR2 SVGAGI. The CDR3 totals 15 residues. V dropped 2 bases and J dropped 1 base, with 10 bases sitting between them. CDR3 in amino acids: CASSYQGWGTDTQYF. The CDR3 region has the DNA TGTGCCAGCAGTTACCAGGGATGGGGCACAGATACGCAGTATTTT.

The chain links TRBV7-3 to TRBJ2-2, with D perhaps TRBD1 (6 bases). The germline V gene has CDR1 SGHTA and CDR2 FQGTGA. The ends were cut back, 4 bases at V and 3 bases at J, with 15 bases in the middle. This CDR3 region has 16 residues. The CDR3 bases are TGTGCCAGCAGCTCTTCACAGGGACGGGACACCGGGGAGCTGTTTTTT. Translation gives CASSSSQGRDTGELFF.

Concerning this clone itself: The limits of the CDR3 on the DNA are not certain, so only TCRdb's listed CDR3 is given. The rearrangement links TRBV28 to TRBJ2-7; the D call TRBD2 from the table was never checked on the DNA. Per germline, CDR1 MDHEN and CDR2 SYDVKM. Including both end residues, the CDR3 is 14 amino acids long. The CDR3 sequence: CASSTSRHSYEQYF.

CDR3 amino acids: CASRQGTGVNNEQFF. The CDR3 nucleotides are TGCGCCAGCAGACAAGGGACAGGGGTAAACAATGAGCAGTTCTTC. This rearrangement joins TRBV5-1 to TRBJ2-1; TRBD1 matches 10 bases. V was clipped by 5 bases and J by 5 bases; unmatched bases: 7. The CDR3 is made up of 15 amino acids. Germline CDR1 and CDR2: SGHRS and YFSETQ.

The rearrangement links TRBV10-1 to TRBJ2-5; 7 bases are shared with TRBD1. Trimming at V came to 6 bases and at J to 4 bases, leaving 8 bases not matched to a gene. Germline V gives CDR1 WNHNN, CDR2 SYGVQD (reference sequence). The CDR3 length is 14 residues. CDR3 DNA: TGCGCCAGCAGGCGGCAGGGGGTTCCAGAGACCCAGTACTTC. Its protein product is CASRRQGVPETQYF.

The CDR3 DNA sequence: TGTGCCAGCAGCTCCGGGGGGGGAGGCCGTGAAGCTTTCTTT. Its protein product is CASSSGGGGREAFF. The chain combines TRBV9 with TRBJ1-1; possible D gene TRBD1, 5 bases. CDR3 length: 14 amino acids. The V end lost 4 bases, the J end lost 7 bases, and 17 bases lay between the germline ends. The germline V gene has CDR1 SGDLS and CDR2 YYNGEE.